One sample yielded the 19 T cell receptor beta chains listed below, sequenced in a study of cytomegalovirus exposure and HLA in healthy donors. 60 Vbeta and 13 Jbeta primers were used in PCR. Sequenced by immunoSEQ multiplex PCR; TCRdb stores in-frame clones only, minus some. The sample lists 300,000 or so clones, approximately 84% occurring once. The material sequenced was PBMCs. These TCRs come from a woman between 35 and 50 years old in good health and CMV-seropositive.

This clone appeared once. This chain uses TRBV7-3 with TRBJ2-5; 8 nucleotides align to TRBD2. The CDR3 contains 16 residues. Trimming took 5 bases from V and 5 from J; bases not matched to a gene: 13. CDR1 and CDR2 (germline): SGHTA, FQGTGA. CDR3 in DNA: TGTGCCAGCAGCGCAACCACTAGCGGACTGGGGGAGACCCAGTACTTC. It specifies CASSATTSGLGETQYF.

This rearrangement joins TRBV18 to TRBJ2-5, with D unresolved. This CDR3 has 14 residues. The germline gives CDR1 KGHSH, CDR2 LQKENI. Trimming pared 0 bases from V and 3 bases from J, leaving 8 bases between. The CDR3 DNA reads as TGTGCCAGCTCACCACCGTTTAGAGAAGAGACCCAGTACTTC. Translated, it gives CASSPPFREETQYF.

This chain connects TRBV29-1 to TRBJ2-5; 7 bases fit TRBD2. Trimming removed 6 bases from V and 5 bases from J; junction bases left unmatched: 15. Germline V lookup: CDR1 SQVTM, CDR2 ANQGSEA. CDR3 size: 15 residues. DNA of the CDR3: TGCAGCGTAAAAATGGCGGGAGTAGCTGCGGAGACCCAGTACTTC. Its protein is CSVKMAGVAAETQYF.

CDR3 bases: TGTGCCACCAGCAGAGATAGGGTTGAGGGGAGGTTAGGCCAGTTCTTC. Its protein product is CATSRDRVEGRLGQFF. The gene calls are TRBV15 and TRBJ2-1, with TRBD2 as a possible D gene (6 bases). CDR1 LNHNV and CDR2 YYDKDF come from the germline V gene (reference sequence). The CDR3 loop spans 16 amino acids. The V end was cut by 0 bases, the J end by 13 bases, with 22 bases between.

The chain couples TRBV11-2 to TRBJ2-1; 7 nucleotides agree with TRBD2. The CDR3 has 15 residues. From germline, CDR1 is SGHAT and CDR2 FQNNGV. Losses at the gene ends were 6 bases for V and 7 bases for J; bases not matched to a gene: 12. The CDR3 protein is CASRSPRGSWNEQFF. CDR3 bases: TGTGCCAGCAGGTCGCCTCGCGGGAGTTGGAATGAGCAGTTCTTC.

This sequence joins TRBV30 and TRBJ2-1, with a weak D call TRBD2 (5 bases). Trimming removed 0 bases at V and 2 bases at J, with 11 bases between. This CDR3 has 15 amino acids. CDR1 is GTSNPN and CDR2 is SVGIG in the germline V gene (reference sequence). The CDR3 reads CAWSVAELTYNEQFF. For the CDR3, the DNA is TGTGCCTGGAGTGTAGCGGAACTCACCTACAATGAGCAGTTCTTC.

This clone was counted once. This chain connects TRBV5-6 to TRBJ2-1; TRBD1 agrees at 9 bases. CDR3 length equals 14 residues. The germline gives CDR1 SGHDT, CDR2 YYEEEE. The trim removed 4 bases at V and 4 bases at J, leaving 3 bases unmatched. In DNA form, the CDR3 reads TGTGCCAGCAGCCTCGGGACAGGGTACAATGAGCAGTTCTTC. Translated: CASSLGTGYNEQFF. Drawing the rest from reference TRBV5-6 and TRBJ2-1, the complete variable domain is DAGVTQSPTHLIKTRGQQVTLRCSPKSGHDTVSWYQQALGQGPQFIFQYYEEEERQRGNFPDRFSGHQFPNYSSELNVNALLLGDSALYLCASSLGTGYNEQFFGPGTRLTVL.

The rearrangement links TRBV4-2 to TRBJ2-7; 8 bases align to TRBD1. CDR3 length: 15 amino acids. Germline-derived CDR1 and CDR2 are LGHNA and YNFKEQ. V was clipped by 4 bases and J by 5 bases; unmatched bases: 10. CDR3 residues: CASSRGTGSIDEQYF. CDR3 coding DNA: TGTGCCAGCAGCCGGGGGACAGGTAGTATTGACGAGCAGTACTTC.

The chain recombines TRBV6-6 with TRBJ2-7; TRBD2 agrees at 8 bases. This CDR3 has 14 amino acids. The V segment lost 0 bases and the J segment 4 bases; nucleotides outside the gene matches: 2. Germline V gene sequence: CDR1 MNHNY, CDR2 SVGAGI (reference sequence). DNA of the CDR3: TGTGCCAGCAGTTACTCTCGACTAGCGTACGAGCAGTACTTC. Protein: CASSYSRLAYEQYF.

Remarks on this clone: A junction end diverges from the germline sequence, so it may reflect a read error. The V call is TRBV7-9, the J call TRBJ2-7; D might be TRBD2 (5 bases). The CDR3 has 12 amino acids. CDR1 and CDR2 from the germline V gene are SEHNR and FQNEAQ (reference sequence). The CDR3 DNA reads TGTTCCAGCAGCTTAGCTGGAGGCGAGCAGTACTTC. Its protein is CSSSLAGGEQYF.

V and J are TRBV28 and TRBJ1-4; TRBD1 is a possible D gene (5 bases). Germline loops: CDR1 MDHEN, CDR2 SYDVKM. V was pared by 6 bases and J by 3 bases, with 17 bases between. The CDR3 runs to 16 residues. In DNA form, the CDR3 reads TGTGCCAGCAGCCTGCCCCAGGGATTTTCTAATGAAAAACTGTTTTTT. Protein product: CASSLPQGFSNEKLFF.

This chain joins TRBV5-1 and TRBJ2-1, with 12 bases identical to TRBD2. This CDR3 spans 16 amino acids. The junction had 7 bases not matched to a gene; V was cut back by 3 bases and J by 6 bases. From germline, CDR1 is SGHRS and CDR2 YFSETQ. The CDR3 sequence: CASSSILAGGTNEQFF. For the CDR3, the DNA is TGCGCCAGCAGCTCGATACTAGCGGGAGGAACCAATGAGCAGTTCTTC.

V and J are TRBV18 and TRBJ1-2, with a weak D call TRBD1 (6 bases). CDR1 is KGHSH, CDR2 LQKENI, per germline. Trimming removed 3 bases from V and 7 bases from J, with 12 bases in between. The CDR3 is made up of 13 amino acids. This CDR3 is CASSPRQETGYTF. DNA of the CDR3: TGTGCCAGCTCACCTAGACAGGAAACTGGCTACACCTTC.

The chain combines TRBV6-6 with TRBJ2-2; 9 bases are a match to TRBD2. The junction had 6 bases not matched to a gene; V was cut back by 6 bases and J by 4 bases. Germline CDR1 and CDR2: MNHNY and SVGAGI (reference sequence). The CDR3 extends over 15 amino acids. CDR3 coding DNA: TGTGCCAGCAGCCGCGCAGCGGGAGGCACCGGGGAGCTGTTTTTT. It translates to CASSRAAGGTGELFF.

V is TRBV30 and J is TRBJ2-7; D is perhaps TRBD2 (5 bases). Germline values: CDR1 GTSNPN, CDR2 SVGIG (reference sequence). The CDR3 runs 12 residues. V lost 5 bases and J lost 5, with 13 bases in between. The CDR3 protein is CAWSQREDEQYF. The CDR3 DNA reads TGTGCCTGGTCCCAACGGGAAGACGAGCAGTACTTC.

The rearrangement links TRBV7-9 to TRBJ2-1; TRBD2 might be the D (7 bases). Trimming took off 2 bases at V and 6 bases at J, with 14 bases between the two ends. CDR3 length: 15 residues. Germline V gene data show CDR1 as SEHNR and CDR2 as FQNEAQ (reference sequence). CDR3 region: CASSLRGGLGNEQFF. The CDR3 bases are TGTGCCAGCAGCTTAAGGGGGGGCTTAGGCAATGAGCAGTTCTTC. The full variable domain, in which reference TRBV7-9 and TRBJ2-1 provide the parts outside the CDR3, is DTGVSQNPRHKITKRGQNVTFRCDPISEHNRLYWYRQTLGQGPEFLTYFQNEAQLEKSRLLSDRFSAERPKGSFSTLEIQRTEQGDSAMYLCASSLRGGLGNEQFFGPGTRLTVL.

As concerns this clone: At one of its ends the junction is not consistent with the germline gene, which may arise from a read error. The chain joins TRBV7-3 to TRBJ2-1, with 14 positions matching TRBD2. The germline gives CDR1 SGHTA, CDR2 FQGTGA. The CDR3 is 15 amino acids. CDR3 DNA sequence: TGTTCCAGCAGTCCCGGGACTAGCGGGAGCCATGAGCAGTTCTTC. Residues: CSSSPGTSGSHEQFF.

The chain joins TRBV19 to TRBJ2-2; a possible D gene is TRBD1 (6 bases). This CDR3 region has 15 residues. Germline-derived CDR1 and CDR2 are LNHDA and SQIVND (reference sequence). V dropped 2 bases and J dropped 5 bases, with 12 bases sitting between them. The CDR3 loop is CASSITGSGTGELFF. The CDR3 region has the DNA TGTGCCAGTAGTATAACAGGGAGTGGAACCGGGGAGCTGTTTTTT.

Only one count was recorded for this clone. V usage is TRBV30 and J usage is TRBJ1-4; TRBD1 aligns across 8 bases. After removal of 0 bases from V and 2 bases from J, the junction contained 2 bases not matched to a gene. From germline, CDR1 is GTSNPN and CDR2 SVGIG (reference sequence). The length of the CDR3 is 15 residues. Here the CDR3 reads CAWSVGQGTNEKLFF. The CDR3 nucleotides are TGTGCCTGGAGTGTTGGACAGGGCACTAATGAAAAACTGTTTTTT.